One sample yielded the 21 T cell receptor beta chains listed below, sequenced in a study of blood T cells in healthy people across ages. Together with a sample-barcoded 5' primer, a J-beta primer mix was included in a second PCR lasting about 7 to 11 cycles. TCRdb redid the calling of the 5' RACE reads with MiXCR, one entry per CDR3 protein. The data hold some 760,000 distinct CDR3 sequences, with 20% to 25% observed a single time. These data were also reused for a study on T cells of mothers and their children.

Specimen: blood. The receptors derive from a boy aged 5 to 17 in good health.

This clonotype was counted between two and nine times. The chain is built from TRBV5-1 and TRBJ2-1, with a possible D match to TRBD2 (6 bases). Germline V CDR1 and CDR2: SGHRS, YFSETQ. CDR3 length: 15 residues. Deletions cut 0 bases from V and 9 bases from J, with 16 bases between. CDR3 sequence (DNA): TGCGCCAGCAGCTTGGGCCAGGGAGGAGATGGTGAGCAGTTCTTC. Translation gives CASSLGQGGDGEQFF.

The V and J genes are TRBV5-1 and TRBJ1-4; 7 bases match TRBD1. The CDR3 has 17 residues. Germline values: CDR1 SGHRS, CDR2 YFSETQ. The V and J ends lost 3 bases and 4 bases, in that order; junction bases with no gene match: 12. CDR3 in DNA: TGCGCCAGCAGCTGGATACCGACAGGGTACGATAATGAAAAACTGTTTTTT. This sequence encodes CASSWIPTGYDNEKLFF.

V gene TRBV13 combines with J gene TRBJ1-6; no definite D call. Germline lookup yields CDR1 PRHDT and CDR2 FYEKMQ (reference sequence). V was pared by 3 bases and J by 8 bases, with 14 bases between. The length of the CDR3 is 15 residues. This CDR3 is CASSFGGYRDSPLHF. The CDR3 DNA sequence: TGTGCCAGCAGCTTTGGAGGGTATCGTGATTCACCCCTCCACTTT. The complete variable domain, with remaining parts taken from reference TRBV13 and TRBJ1-6, reads AAGVIQSPRHLIKEKRETATLKCYPIPRHDTVYWYQQGPGQDPQFLISFYEKMQSDKGSIPDRFSAQQFSDYHSELNMSSLELGDSALYFCASSFGGYRDSPLHFGNGTRLTVT.

This clonotype was observed a few times. The chain joins TRBV15 to TRBJ2-3; no clear D gene. Trimming took off 5 bases at V and 2 bases at J, with 8 bases between the two ends. Germline values: CDR1 LNHNV, CDR2 YYDKDF (reference sequence). This CDR3 is 13 amino acids long. The CDR3 DNA reads as TGTGCCACCAGCCTTGGGTTCACAGATACGCAGTATTTT. It yields the protein CATSLGFTDTQYF.

This clonotype was observed a few times. The chain has TRBV7-6 and TRBJ2-5; TRBD1 is a possible D gene (5 bases). Germline-derived CDR1 and CDR2 are SGHVS and FNYEAQ. V lost 0 bases and J lost 2, with 10 bases in between. The CDR3 has 15 residues. The CDR3, as DNA: TGTGCCAGCAGCTTAGCGGCGACAGAACAAGAGACCCAGTACTTC. Its translation is CASSLAATEQETQYF. The full variable domain, rest sourced from reference TRBV7-6 and TRBJ2-5, is GAGVSQSPRYKVTKRGQDVALRCDPISGHVSLYWYRQALGQGPEFLTYFNYEAQQDKSGLPNDRFSAERPEGSISTLTIQRTEQRDSAMYRCASSLAATEQETQYFGPGTRLLVL.

The table lists this clonotype with a few counts. V usage is TRBV13 and J usage is TRBJ2-1; D assignment may be TRBD1 or TRBD2 (5 bases each). The CDR3 spans 15 residues. Deletions cut 1 base from V and 3 bases from J, with 10 bases between. CDR1 is PRHDT, CDR2 FYEKMQ, per germline (reference sequence). In DNA form, the CDR3 reads TGTGCCAGCAGCTTAGTACGGGACGGCTACAATGAGCAGTTCTTC. It is translated as CASSLVRDGYNEQFF. The full variable domain, rest sourced from reference TRBV13 and TRBJ2-1, is AAGVIQSPRHLIKEKRETATLKCYPIPRHDTVYWYQQGPGQDPQFLISFYEKMQSDKGSIPDRFSAQQFSDYHSELNMSSLELGDSALYFCASSLVRDGYNEQFFGPGTRLTVL.

The table lists this clonotype with many counts. The V and J genes are TRBV27 and TRBJ2-5, with TRBD2 matching over 7 bases. The germline gives CDR1 MNHEY, CDR2 SMNVEV (reference sequence). The CDR3 has 15 amino acids. Trimming at V came to 4 bases and at J to 2 bases, leaving 7 bases not matched to a gene. CDR3 residues: CASSSRRLAQETQYF. The DNA of the CDR3 is TGTGCCAGCAGTTCGAGACGACTAGCTCAAGAGACCCAGTACTTC.

The chain is built from TRBV24-1 and TRBJ2-7; D could derive from TRBD1 or TRBD2 (5 bases each). V lost 0 bases to trimming and J lost 6 bases, with 8 bases between them. In germline, CDR1 is KGHDR, CDR2 SFDVKD. This CDR3 spans 13 amino acids. The CDR3 here is CATSDLTGPEQYF. CDR3 coding DNA: TGTGCCACCAGTGATTTGACGGGGCCCGAGCAGTACTTC.

The J gene is TRBJ1-1, the V gene TRBV6-5; D possibly corresponds to TRBD1 (6 bases). Trimming left V 5 bases short and J 0 bases short, with 16 bases between. The CDR3 has 16 residues. Germline CDR1 MNHEY, CDR2 SVGAGI. Here the CDR3 DNA reads TGTGCCAGCAGTAAACCGGACAGCCGCATGAACACTGAAGCTTTCTTT. Translating it yields CASSKPDSRMNTEAFF.

The gene calls are TRBV4-1 and TRBJ1-3; D is unresolved. From germline, CDR1 is MGHRA and CDR2 YSYEKL. CDR3 size: 14 residues. V was cut by 5 bases and J by 1 base, with 9 bases left in between. The CDR3 is CASSALASGNTIYF. The CDR3 nucleotides are TGCGCCAGCAGCGCCCTGGCGTCTGGAAACACCATATATTTT.

This clonotype has a handful of counts. V and J are TRBV7-2 and TRBJ2-7; D gene ambiguous. CDR3 size: 15 residues. Between the trimmed V and J ends, which lost 0 bases and 0 bases, there was a span of 9 bases. Germline assignment: CDR1 SGHTA and CDR2 FQGNSA. CDR3 loop: CASSLAGQASYEQYF. The CDR3 nucleotides read TGTGCCAGCAGCTTAGCCGGGCAGGCCTCCTACGAGCAGTACTTC.

The chain recombines TRBV29-1 with TRBJ2-7; 8 positions match TRBD1. Trimming took 3 bases from V and 6 from J; bases not matched to a gene: 7. CDR1 and CDR2 (germline): SQVTM, ANQGSEA. This CDR3 has 13 amino acids. The CDR3 protein is CSVDGTGVGEQYF. Here the CDR3 DNA reads TGCAGCGTTGATGGGACAGGAGTGGGCGAGCAGTACTTC.

The rearrangement uses TRBV3-1 and TRBJ1-1; TRBD1 matches at 7 bases. The CDR3 spans 14 residues. Germline lookup yields CDR1 LGHDT and CDR2 YNNKEL (reference sequence). V was pared by 4 bases and J by 5 bases, with 7 bases of the junction left unmatched. The CDR3 is CASSPADRRTEAFF. The CDR3 DNA is TGTGCCAGCAGCCCGGCGGACAGGCGAACTGAAGCTTTCTTT.

This chain connects TRBV29-1 to TRBJ2-7, with 9 bases that match TRBD1. The CDR3 length is 11 residues. The J segment lost 5 bases and the V segment lost 7 bases, leaving 3 bases of the junction unmatched. From germline, CDR1 is SQVTM and CDR2 ANQGSEA. DNA for the CDR3: TGCAGCGGGACAGGGGACGACGAGCAGTACTTC. It codes for CSGTGDDEQYF.

This clonotype appeared a few times. The gene calls are TRBV20-1 and TRBJ2-5; maybe TRBD2 (6 bases). Near its end, the DNA agrees better with TRBJ2-7, so the J call may be wrong. The CDR3 is made up of 13 amino acids. Germline V CDR1 and CDR2: DFQATT, SNEGSKA (reference sequence). CDR3 loop: CSASTRESYEQYF. The DNA of the CDR3 is TGCAGTGCTAGTACCCGGGAGTCCTACGAGCAGTACTTC.

This clonotype was counted a few times. The gene calls are TRBV29-1 and TRBJ2-7, with 8 bases identical to TRBD2. Germline V gives CDR1 SQVTM, CDR2 ANQGSEA. V was pared by 2 bases and J by 0 bases, with 9 bases of the junction left unmatched. The length of the CDR3 is 16 residues. CDR3 DNA sequence: TGCAGCGTTGAAAGTCTTGGCGGGGGGAACTCCTACGAGCAGTACTTC. Translated: CSVESLGGGNSYEQYF.

This clonotype was recorded a few times. V is TRBV4-1 and J is TRBJ2-2; D unclear. Trimming cost V 4 bases and J 3 bases, with 15 bases left between them. The germline gives CDR1 MGHRA, CDR2 YSYEKL. CDR3 length: 16 amino acids. CDR3 amino acids: CASSPPQAKDTGELFF. CDR3 coding DNA: TGCGCCAGCAGCCCCCCACAAGCAAAGGACACCGGGGAGCTGTTTTTT.

The V and J genes are TRBV24-1 and TRBJ2-1; TRBD2 matches at 7 bases. After removal of 5 bases from V and 2 bases from J, the junction contained 8 bases not matched to a gene. Germline V gene sequence: CDR1 KGHDR, CDR2 SFDVKD. The CDR3 has 16 amino acids. This CDR3 is CATSGDSGAPYNEQFF. The CDR3 nucleotides are TGTGCCACCAGTGGAGACAGCGGGGCGCCCTACAATGAGCAGTTCTTC.

The chain joins TRBV5-1 to TRBJ2-1; a possible D gene is TRBD2 (7 bases). Germline V lookup: CDR1 SGHRS, CDR2 YFSETQ. The CDR3 is 14 amino acids. Trimming shortened V by 3 bases and J by 5 bases, and 12 bases separated the two germline ends. The CDR3 is CASSSRGTNNEQFF. Written as DNA, the CDR3 is TGCGCCAGCAGCTCGAGGGGGACTAACAATGAGCAGTTCTTC.

For the CDR3, the DNA is TGTGCCAGCAGCGGTAAGACAGGGCCGAACACTGAAGCTTTCTTT. Protein: CASSGKTGPNTEAFF. This chain connects TRBV11-3 to TRBJ1-1; 7 bases map to TRBD1. Unmatched junction bases numbered 7, after V lost 5 bases and J lost 1 base. CDR3 length equals 15 residues. Germline CDR1 SGHNT, CDR2 YENEEA.

The chain is built from TRBV29-1 and TRBJ2-5, with no clear D. V lost 8 bases and J lost 4, with 8 bases in between. CDR1 and CDR2 (germline): SQVTM, ANQGSEA. This CDR3 has 10 residues. CDR3 residues: CSIRAETQYF. CDR3 DNA sequence: TGCAGCATCCGGGCAGAGACCCAGTACTTC.